What follows describes a single T cell receptor (beta chain). The target antigen is unknown. These data are taken from a study of monozygotic twins with cystic fibrosis. This CDR3 has 18 residues. Trimming took 1 base from V and 2 from J; bases not matched to a gene: 7. Germline CDR1 LNHDA, CDR2 SQIVND (reference sequence). Study observations and caveats: In this small cohort, shared CDR3 numbers showed no association with age, concordance or disease severity. The repertoire was suggested to be naive-dominated, clonality median around 0.0095. In 13 of 16 pairs, V gene usage was closest to the co-twin's.

Measured with immunoSEQ multiplex PCR; TCRdb has only the in-frame clones, and not every one. The sample shows fewer than 10,000 clones, 98% of them seen only once. This TCR derives from a girl aged 2-10 years with cystic fibrosis. The sample consisted of blood. The chain has TRBV19 and TRBJ2-3; TRBD2 matches 12 bases. The CDR3 is CASSIALAGGPPTDTQYF. DNA of the CDR3: TGTGCCAGTAGTATAGCACTAGCGGGAGGACCACCCACAGATACGCAGTATTTT. The whole variable domain, remainder taken from reference TRBV19 and TRBJ2-3, is DGGITQSPKYLFRKEGQNVTLSCEQNLNHDAMYWYRQDPGQGLRLIYYSQIVNDFQKGDIAEGYSVSREKKESFPLTVTSAQKNPTAFYLCASSIALAGGPPTDTQYFGPGTRLTVL.